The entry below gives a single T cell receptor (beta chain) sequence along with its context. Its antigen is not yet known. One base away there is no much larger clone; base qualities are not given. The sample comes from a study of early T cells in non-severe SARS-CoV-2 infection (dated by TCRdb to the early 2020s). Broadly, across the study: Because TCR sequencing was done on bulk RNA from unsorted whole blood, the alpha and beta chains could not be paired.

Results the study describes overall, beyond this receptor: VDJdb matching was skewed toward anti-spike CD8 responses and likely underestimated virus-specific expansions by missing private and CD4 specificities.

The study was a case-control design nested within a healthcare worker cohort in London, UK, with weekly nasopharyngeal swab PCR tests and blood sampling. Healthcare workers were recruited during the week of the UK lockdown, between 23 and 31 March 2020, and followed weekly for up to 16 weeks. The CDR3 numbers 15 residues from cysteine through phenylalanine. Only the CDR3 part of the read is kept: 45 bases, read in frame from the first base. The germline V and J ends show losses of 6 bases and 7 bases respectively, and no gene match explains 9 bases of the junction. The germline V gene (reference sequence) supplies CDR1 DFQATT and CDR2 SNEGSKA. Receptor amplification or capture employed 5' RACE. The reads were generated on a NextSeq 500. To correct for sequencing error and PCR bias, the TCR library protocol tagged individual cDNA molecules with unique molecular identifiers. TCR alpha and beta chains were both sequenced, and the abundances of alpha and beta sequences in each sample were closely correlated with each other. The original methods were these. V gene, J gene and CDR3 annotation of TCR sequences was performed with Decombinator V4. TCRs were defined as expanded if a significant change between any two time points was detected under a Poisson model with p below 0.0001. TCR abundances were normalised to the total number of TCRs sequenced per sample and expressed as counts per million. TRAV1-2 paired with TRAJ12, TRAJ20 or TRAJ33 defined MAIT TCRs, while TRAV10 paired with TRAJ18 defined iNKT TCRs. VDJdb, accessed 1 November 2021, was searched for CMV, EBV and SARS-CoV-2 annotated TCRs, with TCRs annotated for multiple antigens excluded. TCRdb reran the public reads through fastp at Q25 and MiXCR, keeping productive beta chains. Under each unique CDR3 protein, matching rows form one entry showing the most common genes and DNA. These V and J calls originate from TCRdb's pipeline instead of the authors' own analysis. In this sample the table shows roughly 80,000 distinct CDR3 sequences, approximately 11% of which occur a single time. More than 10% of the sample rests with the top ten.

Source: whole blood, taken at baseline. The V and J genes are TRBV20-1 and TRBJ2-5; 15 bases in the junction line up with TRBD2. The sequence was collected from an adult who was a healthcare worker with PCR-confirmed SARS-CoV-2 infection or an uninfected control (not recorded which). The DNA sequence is TGCAGTGCCGGACTAGCGGGGGGGCTGGATGCGACCCAGTACTTC. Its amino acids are CSAGLAGGLDATQYF.